Presented here are 5 T cell receptor beta chains from one specimen sequenced in a study of post-analysis software for immune sequencing data. Their antigen targets remain unknown. The TCR beta cDNA libraries carried unique molecular identifiers. TCRdb processed the PCR reads anew with MiXCR; each CDR3 protein has one entry. Of around 400,000 distinct CDR3 sequences in the sample, 30% to 45% were seen once. Overall study results and limits: Higher frequency in patients than in controls was seen for about 5 TRBV segments, with TRBV5-6, TRBV5-1 and TRBV20-1 among them.

Sequencing was done on a sample of blood. These TCRs come from a girl aged 2-15 years with multiple sclerosis.

The V call is TRBV25-1, the J call TRBJ1-1; D not certain. This CDR3 has 13 amino acids. CDR1 is MGHDK, CDR2 SYGVNS, per germline. V was pared by 1 base and J by 5 bases, with 8 bases between. CDR3 sequence reads: CASSESSLTEAFF. Written as DNA, the CDR3 is TGTGCCAGCAGTGAATCGTCATTAACTGAAGCTTTCTTT.

The gene calls are TRBV12-3 or TRBV12-4 and TRBJ1-2; D remains unclear. The V and J ends lost 2 bases and 7 bases respectively, with 11 bases between them. The CDR3 contains 13 residues. CDR3 sequence reads: CASSLKSSSGYTF. The CDR3 bases are TGTGCCAGCAGTTTAAAGTCGTCCTCTGGCTACACCTTC.

The J gene is TRBJ2-7, the V gene TRBV7-9; 8 nucleotides line up with TRBD2. Per the germline V gene, CDR1 is SEHNR and CDR2 is FQNEAQ (reference sequence). V was pared by 5 bases and J by 4 bases, with 4 bases of the junction left unmatched. The CDR3 covers 13 residues. CDR3 coding DNA: TGTGCCAGCAGCCGGGAGGGAGGTTACGAGCAGTACTTC. This translates into CASSREGGYEQYF.

The chain carries TRBV6-2 or TRBV6-3 and TRBJ1-6; D possibly corresponds to TRBD1 (5 bases). The CDR3 consists of 15 residues. V lost 7 bases and J lost 6, with 16 bases in between. Germline CDR1 is MNHEY and CDR2 is SVGEGT. The chain's CDR3 is CASTKAGLANSPLHF. The CDR3 DNA follows: TGTGCCAGCACTAAAGCGGGACTCGCTAATTCACCCCTCCACTTT.

This clonotype was recorded many times. The chain links TRBV20-1 to TRBJ2-7; a weak D match, TRBD1 (6 bases). Trimming cost V 0 bases and J 4 bases, with 13 bases left between them. Germline assignment: CDR1 DFQATT and CDR2 SNEGSKA (reference sequence). This CDR3 is 14 amino acids long. As DNA, the CDR3 is TGCAGTGCTAGAGAGGGGGCAGGGGCATACGAGCAGTACTTC. Translating it yields CSAREGAGAYEQYF.